What follows describes a single T cell receptor beta chain. What this receptor recognizes is not known. Per-base qualities were not stored, and no clone one base away is much larger. The data are from a study of Ad26.COV2.S vaccination and SARS-CoV-2 variants (dated by TCRdb to about 2021). With regard to the full study: Vaccine-arm donors were drawn from COV1001, a multicentre, randomized, double-blind, placebo-controlled phase I-IIa trial of Ad26.COV2.S in healthy adults. Blinding of investigators to trial group allocation was maintained during experiments and outcome assessment. Ad26.COV2.S was administered intramuscularly at 5 x 10^10 or 1 x 10^11 viral particles, either as a single shot or as two shots given 56 days apart. Trial participants were randomized into five groups of five, in which low-dose or high-dose Ad26.COV2.S was given once or twice, or placebo was given on both occasions. Sequencing of the TCRbeta repertoire served to evaluate the specificity and breadth of SARS-CoV-2-reactive T cell receptors following Ad26.COV2.S vaccination. The TCR-sequenced set comprised approximately 30 samples: about 19 Ad26.COV2.S vaccine recipients, 5 placebo recipients and 8 SARS-CoV-2 convalescent individuals. General study outcomes and caveats: According to the authors, total T cell responses may have been underestimated by the TCR breadth and depth analyses. Ad26.COV2.S recipients had higher spike-specific TCR breadth than placebo recipients (P = 0.0014). The study was not powered for comparison of responses between vaccine doses or regimens. Substantial breadth of spike-specific CD8+ and CD4+ T cell responses was reported after vaccination. Comparable non-spike TCR breadth was observed between vaccine and placebo recipients, consistent with only spike being contained in the vaccine.

This sample's treatment or condition label indicates: some 19 received Ad26.COV2.S at low or high dose, single or two shots; about 5 received placebo; per-sample allocation not given. For vaccine and placebo recipients, the sequenced repertoires came from samples collected on day 63 after the first injection. Cohort 1b enrolled 25 or so adults aged 18-55 years at a single site in Boston, USA, between 29 July and 7 August 2020. Ad26.COV2.S was a replication-incompetent adenovirus type 26 vector that expressed a prefusion-stabilized SARS-CoV-2 spike protein derived from the original Wuhan strain. Looking up the germline V gene yields CDR1 SGDLS and CDR2 YYNGEE. Trimming at the junction amounts to 0 bases on V and 6 bases on J, and the germline ends lie 12 bases apart. The CDR3, from cysteine to phenylalanine, totals 14 residues. The kept DNA is CDR3 alone, 42 bases in frame from the first base. The immunoSEQ Assay was the method used to sequence TCRbeta CDR3 regions. After extraction, genomic DNA underwent amplification by bias-controlled multiplex PCR, followed by high-throughput sequencing. The original pipeline was this. Collapsing and filtering of sequences were performed to quantify the absolute abundance of each unique TCRbeta CDR3 region. Usable DNA was measured by amplifying reference genes present in all nucleated cells, and TCRbeta template counts were normalized to that usable DNA to estimate T cell fraction. Repertoire TCRs were annotated as SARS-CoV-2-specific by exact matching of V gene, CDR3 amino acid sequence and J gene to a known reactive TCR set. The reference SARS-CoV-2 TCR set was derived from MIRA and filtered for enrichment in COVID-19-positive ImmuneCODE repertoires, a step that removed public or cross-reactive TCRs. Using the MIRA antigens, annotated TCRs were further analysed by specific ORF or by position within an ORF. Breadth was defined as the number of annotated unique rearrangements divided by the total number of unique productive rearrangements, and depth was defined as the summed frequency of the annotated unique rearrangements. Two-sided Wilcoxon rank-sum tests were used to compare TCR breadth between groups. TCRdb carries this immuneACCESS record with in-frame sequences only. Its versions omit some clonotypes, under half of them owing to an unresolved V gene in the studies checked, with the rest unexplained. The DNA was the basis for D and trimming; V, J and clone size are from that table. This sample lists 400,000 to 450,000 clones; about 93% were detected once. 12% of the sample comes from the top ten.

The chain is encoded by TRBV9 joined to TRBJ1-1, with TRBD1 perhaps the D gene, on 5 matching bases. This clonotype was sampled from a person between 18 and 60 years old who received the Ad26.COV2.S COVID-19 vaccine or a placebo. The sample in question was peripheral blood, obtained in a trial of Ad26.COV2.S vaccine versus placebo. The sequence in DNA is TGTGCCAGCAGCGTAGAACAGGAAGGGGCTGAAGCTTTCTTT. This is translated as CASSVEQEGAEAFF. When the CDR3 is completed using the reference TRBV9 and TRBJ1-1 genes on either side, the full variable domain is DSGVTQTPKHLITATGQRVTLRCSPRSGDLSVYWYQQSLDQGLQFLIQYYNGEERAKGNILERFSAQQFPDLHSELNLSSLELGDSALYFCASSVEQEGAEAFFGQGTRLTVV.